This TCR beta chain is from a study of shared clonotypes between healthy human individuals. Study-wide findings and caveats: The sole specimen, blood, was sampled, and tissue repertoires likely differ. As a rule, naive subsets had a larger estimated richness than memory subsets.

Roughly 27,000 T cell genomes, or approximately 0.2 ug DNA, went into the sorted-subset replicate PCRs. Authors' data handling: Quality scores were absent from the junction-only immunoSEQ sequences, so filtering differed. Clones were read by immunoSEQ multiplex PCR, and TCRdb kept only the in-frame ones, dropping some. Clone size and the V and J calls come from that table; the DNA yielded D and trimming. The table lists under 2,500,000 clones, 90% to 97% of them singletons. To note about this clone: Its antigen is undetermined. The same CDR3 can be traced to other DNA sequences in this sample.

The clonotype originates from a man between 18 and 29 years old in good health. The specimen sequenced was naive CD4+ T cells sorted from blood. The sample's subset: CD45RA+ positively selected.

CDR3: CASSLDREAFF. CDR3 in DNA: TGCGCCAGCAGCTTGGACCGCGAAGCTTTCTTT. The chain uses TRBV5-1 and TRBJ1-1; D is unclear. This CDR3 contains 11 residues. Trimming removed 0 bases at V and 8 bases at J, with 5 bases between. Germline V CDR1 and CDR2: SGHRS, YFSETQ.